These T cell receptor beta chains were read from a single sample in a study of T cell responses to AZD1222 COVID-19 vaccine. TCRdb's copy holds only in-frame clones and misses some; the assay was immunoSEQ multiplex PCR. The sample consists of around 84,000 clones, under 95% of them appearing once. The material was peripheral blood, obtained on day 0 of MenACWY control vaccination. These TCRs come from an adult in good health. Both conserved end residues are part of each CDR3. The order of the fields is V gene, clone size, J gene, D gene, CDR3 DNA, CDR3 protein. The D gene is left open where the match is weak. Clone size is shown for a subset of rows, as once, few, many or a class of expanded clone.

TRBV11-2,-,TRBJ2-7,TRBD1,TGTGCCAGCAGCGCACATACAGGGGGCTACGAGCAGTACTTC,CASSAHTGGYEQYF
TRBV30,once,TRBJ1-5,TRBD1,TGTGCCTGGAGTGCTGAGACAGGGAGGTCCAATCAGCCCCAGCATTTT,CAWSAETGRSNQPQHF
TRBV19,-,TRBJ2-1,TRBD2,TGTGCCAGTAGTATCGGGGGAGCGGGAGGGCCTCTGGATGAGCAGTTCTTC,CASSIGGAGGPLDEQFF
TRBV6-1,-,TRBJ1-1,-,TGTGCCAGCAGTGAAGCGACCGACAGCGTCGCCCTAAAAGCTTTCTTT,CASSEATDSVALKAFF
TRBV4-3,-,TRBJ2-6,-,TGCGCCAGCAGCCAAGAGGACAGTGGCTCTGGGGCCAACGTCCTGACTTTC,CASSQEDSGSGANVLTF
TRBV5-6,-,TRBJ2-7,-,TGTGCCAGCAGCTTCAGACGGGTCTCCTACGAGCAGTACTTC,CASSFRRVSYEQYF
TRBV18,few,TRBJ2-7,TRBD2,TGTGCCAGCTCACCACCGGGATTAGCGGGAGGCCTCTCGGCGCAGTACTTC,CASSPPGLAGGLSAQYF
TRBV6-2/TRBV6-3,-,TRBJ2-5,TRBD1,TGTGCCAGCAGTTACCAGGGGGCCGGAGAGACCCAGTACTTC,CASSYQGAGETQYF
TRBV3-1/TRBV3-2,-,TRBJ2-1,-,TGTGCCAGCAGCCAAGTTTACAATGAGCAGTTCTTC,CASSQVYNEQFF
TRBV5-1,once,TRBJ1-1,TRBD1,TGCGCCAGCAGCTCGGGACAGGGCGGTGAAGCTTTCTTT,CASSSGQGGEAFF
TRBV7-9,-,TRBJ2-3,TRBD2,TGTGCCAGCAGCTCGGGACTAGTTACGAATACGCAGTATTTT,CASSSGLVTNTQYF
TRBV5-8,-,TRBJ2-1,TRBD2,TGTGCCAGCAGCTTGATCCAGCGGGGGTACAATGAGCAGTTCTTC,CASSLIQRGYNEQFF
TRBV18,-,TRBJ1-5,-,TGTGCCAGCTCGCGAGAAACGGGCGGAAATCAGCCCCAGCATTTT,CASSRETGGNQPQHF
TRBV7-8,-,TRBJ1-4,TRBD1,TGTGCCAGCAGCAAAATGACAGGGGGGGCTAATGAAAAACTGTTTTTT,CASSKMTGGANEKLFF
TRBV4-3,once,TRBJ2-1,-,TGCGCCAGCAGCCAAGAACCGGCTTCCTACAATGAGCAGTTCTTC,CASSQEPASYNEQFF
TRBV5-1,once,TRBJ2-7,-,TGCGCCAGCGCCATCGACGGATCAAACTACGAGCAGTACTTC,CASAIDGSNYEQYF
TRBV9,-,TRBJ1-6,-,TGTGCCAGCAGCGTAAGAGAAGGCGGTTCACCCCTCCACTTT,CASSVREGGSPLHF
TRBV27,-,TRBJ1-5,-,TGTGCCAGCAGTTTTTCGGGGGCACAGCCCCAGCATTTT,CASSFSGAQPQHF
TRBV9,-,TRBJ2-7,-,TGTGCCAGCAGCGTAGGAGGAGGGGGCTCGGGTGGACTTACCTACGAGCAGTACTTC,CASSVGGGGSGGLTYEQYF
TRBV7-9,-,TRBJ2-7,-,TGTGCCTGGGGCGGTTTAGGTCTCTACGAGCAGTACTTC,CAWGGLGLYEQYF
TRBV27,-,TRBJ1-6,TRBD1,TGTGCCAGCAGTCCAGGACAGGAAAATTCACCCCTCCACTTT,CASSPGQENSPLHF
TRBV7-6,-,TRBJ1-1,-,TGTGCCAGCAGCCATAAATCGATGGACACTGAAGCTTTCTTT,CASSHKSMDTEAFF
TRBV5-1,-,TRBJ2-3,TRBD1,TGCGCCAGCAGCTTGTGGCAGGGGGAAGATACGCAGTATTTT,CASSLWQGEDTQYF
TRBV5-1,-,TRBJ2-6,TRBD1,TGCGCCAGCAGGACAGGGGGTATTAACTCTGGGGCCAACGTCCTGACTTTC,CASRTGGINSGANVLTF
TRBV27,-,TRBJ2-1,TRBD2,TGTGCCAGCAGTTCATGGGTAGCGGGGGGTTTTATCAATGAGCAGTTCTTC,CASSSWVAGGFINEQFF
TRBV5-1,-,TRBJ2-5,-,TGCGCCAGCAGCTTGGCCGGGGAGACCCAGTACTTC,CASSLAGETQYF
TRBV5-8,-,TRBJ2-3,-,TGTGCCCCCGACCGAGGTTTTCTCACAGATACGCAGTATTTT,CAPDRGFLTDTQYF
TRBV7-2,-,TRBJ2-3,TRBD1,TGTGCCAGCAGCTTAGTCTGGGTGGACAGGGAGGCCACAGATACGCAGTATTTT,CASSLVWVDREATDTQYF
TRBV9,once,TRBJ2-7,-,TGTGCCAGCAGCTCCCACGCCCGATCCTACGAGCAGTACTTC,CASSSHARSYEQYF
TRBV21-1,-,TRBJ2-5,-,TGTGCCAGCAGCAAAGGGACTATTCAAGAGACCCAGTACTTC,CASSKGTIQETQYF
TRBV28,-,TRBJ1-1,-,TGTGCCAGCACCCGAGGGGACACTGAAGCTTTCTTT,CASTRGDTEAFF
TRBV5-4,-,TRBJ2-1,-,TGTGCCAGCAGCTTGGATCAGTCCTCCTACAATGAGCAGTTCTTC,CASSLDQSSYNEQFF
TRBV6-5,-,TRBJ1-3,TRBD1,TGTGCCAGGGAAAACAACAGGGGGCGTGGGAACACCATATATTTT,CARENNRGRGNTIYF
TRBV10-3,-,TRBJ2-7,-,TGTGCCATCCGTGAGTCGGCTGGGGGGGGGCTGTACGAGCAGTACTTC,CAIRESAGGGLYEQYF
TRBV3-1/TRBV3-2,-,TRBJ1-6,-,TGTGCCAGCAGCCGACAACGGACGCCTAGGAATTCACCCCTCCACTTT,CASSRQRTPRNSPLHF
TRBV7-9,-,TRBJ2-2,TRBD2,TGTGCCAGCAGCTCGCAAGCGGGACGGGGGACCGGGGAGCTGTTTTTT,CASSSQAGRGTGELFF
TRBV7-8,once,TRBJ2-7,TRBD2,TGTGCCAGCAGTCTAGCGGGGGGGCCCCTGGGCTACGAGCAGTACTTC,CASSLAGGPLGYEQYF
TRBV14,-,TRBJ1-1,TRBD1,TGTGCCAGCAGCCGGACACAGGGGAGTGGGACTGAAGCTTTCTTT,CASSRTQGSGTEAFF
TRBV5-5,-,TRBJ1-1,-,TGTGCCAGCAGCCCACAGGGCTGGAACACTGAAGCTTTCTTT,CASSPQGWNTEAFF
TRBV28,-,TRBJ1-4,TRBD1,TGTGCCAGCAGTTTATGGTCGGGACAGGGGAATGAAAAACTGTTTTTT,CASSLWSGQGNEKLFF